This T cell receptor beta chain was retrieved from a study of T cells in Graves' hyperthyroidism and ophthalmopathy. TCR beta CDR3 regions were amplified from RNA transcripts. The HTBI primer set was used in a first-round RT-PCR of the TCR CDR3. TCRdb processed the multiplex PCR reads anew with MiXCR; each CDR3 protein has one entry. The table includes more than 300,000 distinct CDR3 sequences, around 14% detected once. Per the germline V gene, CDR1 is LNHDA and CDR2 is SQIVND (reference sequence). CDR3 size: 19 residues. V was clipped by 8 bases and J by 0 bases; unmatched bases: 11. Sequencing input: blood. The gene calls are TRBV19 and TRBJ2-1, with 15 bases aligning to TRBD2. The sequence came from a woman younger than 45 with Graves' hyperthyroidism. DNA of the CDR3: TGTGCCAGTGCCGACGGGGGACTAGCGGGGGGTAGCTCCTACAATGAGCAGTTCTTC. Protein: CASADGGLAGGSSYNEQFF.